This TCR beta chain originates from a study of CD8 T cells in Susac syndrome. A quantity of about 0.45 to 1 ug RNA underwent reverse transcription using random hexamers. MiXCR, applied by TCRdb to the immunoSEQ multiplex PCR reads, yields one record per CDR3 protein. Altogether roughly 180,000 distinct CDR3 sequences are present, 90% to 95% being singletons, with the ten largest covering more than 0.12%. The CDR3 runs to 13 residues. The V end lost 4 bases, the J end lost 4 bases, and 10 bases lay between the germline ends. From germline, CDR1 is MNHEY and CDR2 SVGAGI. This clonotype was detected a few times.

The V call is TRBV6-5, the J call TRBJ1-2, with D unresolved. The sequenced material came from CD4+ T cells from PBMCs. The sequence came from a human donor in good health. In DNA, the CDR3 is TGTGCCAGCAGTTCAGGAGGGCTCTATGGCTACACCTTC. Translation: CASSSGGLYGYTF.